Listed below are T cell receptor beta chains from one sample, sequenced in a study of regulatory T cells in long-lasting Graves disease. TCRdb recomputed calls from the multiplex PCR reads with MiXCR, one row per CDR3 protein. The sample consists of around 480,000 distinct CDR3 sequences, about a sixth of them appearing once. These data are also associated with another study on T cells in Graves' hyperthyroidism and ophthalmopathy.

Sequences were derived from peripheral blood mononuclear cells (PBMCs), sampled at new diagnosis, from a patient treated with antithyroid drugs. These receptors came from a man between 40 and 49 years old with Graves disease. Each CDR3 is given without its conserved first and last residue.

J gene	V gene	CDR3 protein
TRBJ2-3	TRBV20-1	SAPAGTDTQY
TRBJ1-1	TRBV30	AWSVSTEAF
TRBJ2-1	TRBV12-3/TRBV12-4	ASLAWAEQF
TRBJ2-1	TRBV6-1	ASSERRASGLNEQF
TRBJ2-7	TRBV28	ASSFSFGRGTSYEQY
TRBJ2-1	TRBV6-2/TRBV6-3	ASSLAGTPSYNEQF
TRBJ2-7	TRBV15	ATSGRVYEQY
TRBJ1-2	TRBV6-2/TRBV6-3	ASSYSHTGPEGYT
TRBJ1-4	TRBV18	ASSPLHGTNEKLF
TRBJ2-7	TRBV5-1	ASSLEGANEQY
TRBJ2-1	TRBV12-3/TRBV12-4	ASSLGGRKYNEQF
TRBJ2-2	TRBV5-5	AGQGMTGELF
TRBJ1-1	TRBV28	ASGPSGQDVTEAF
TRBJ1-1	TRBV11-3	ASSSHTGGPTEAF
TRBJ1-3	TRBV30	AWSRQGNAGNTIY
TRBJ2-1	TRBV12-3/TRBV12-4	ASTVGSQGYNEQF
TRBJ2-1	TRBV5-1	ASSPRTDREHNEQF
TRBJ2-7	TRBV20-1	SASPPVSSYEQY
TRBJ2-1	TRBV27	ASSLLLAGGPNEQF
TRBJ2-5	TRBV28	ASTASSGRGETQY
TRBJ2-7	TRBV20-1	SAREAGPAYEQY
TRBJ2-7	TRBV28	ASSFPLPNEQY
TRBJ2-3	TRBV29-1	SVRDRGRTDTQY
TRBJ2-2	TRBV10-1	ASSDKLAGGPPSNTGELF
TRBJ2-4	TRBV7-9	ASGSISGSIQY
TRBJ2-3	TRBV20-1	SAILWGSTDTQY
TRBJ1-6	TRBV25-1	ASSASSGSNSPLH
TRBJ2-5	TRBV2	ASKTRFIETQY
TRBJ2-6	TRBV20-1	AFGEGSLFGANVLT
TRBJ2-7	TRBV28	ASSFTEPSYEQY
TRBJ2-7	TRBV7-2	ASSPEGLGATYEQY
TRBJ2-3	TRBV6-1	ASRAGGDATQY
TRBJ2-6	TRBV28	ASSSGTGANVLT
TRBJ2-1	TRBV27	ASSFGGSAINYNEQF
TRBJ1-2	TRBV10-3	AISPQGGVYGYT
TRBJ2-3	TRBV12-3/TRBV12-4	ASEFRTGSADTQY
TRBJ2-7	TRBV27	ASSLRRETYEQY
TRBJ1-2	TRBV12-3/TRBV12-4	ASNLLGQGYGYT
TRBJ2-1	TRBV28	ASSLMLAGLNEQF
TRBJ2-1	TRBV20-1	SARDGTGINEQF
TRBJ2-1	TRBV6-2/TRBV6-3	ASIFLQGGGPNEQF
TRBJ2-7	TRBV12-3/TRBV12-4	ASRPGLGSEQY
TRBJ2-1	TRBV7-9	ASSLTTADNEQF
TRBJ2-2	TRBV7-9	ASSLELSNTGELF
TRBJ2-5	TRBV5-1	TSSLGQGETQY
TRBJ2-7	TRBV20-1	SARVDVTYEQY
TRBJ2-1	TRBV27	ASSLQLWLAGGPHYNEQF
TRBJ1-4	TRBV10-3	AISKTTTNEKLF
TRBJ2-7	TRBV20-1	SAREGLAGAVY
TRBJ2-1	TRBV7-8	ASSYNPSGRPYNEQF
TRBJ1-5	TRBV19	ASSIGQRNQPQH
TRBJ2-7	TRBV11-2	ASRTGGSHEQY
TRBJ2-1	TRBV20-1	SARGSLDNEQF
TRBJ2-7	TRBV29-1	SVEKTGLGEQY
TRBJ1-2	TRBV3-1	ASSRGTGSYSYT
TRBJ2-3	TRBV29-1	SVEGDRGADTQY
TRBJ2-7	TRBV6-9	ASSSVYYEQY
TRBJ2-1	TRBV27	ASSLVGKGNEQF
TRBJ2-1	TRBV5-1	ASSLRGVSDNEQL
TRBJ2-7	TRBV30	AWNGQGYNEQY